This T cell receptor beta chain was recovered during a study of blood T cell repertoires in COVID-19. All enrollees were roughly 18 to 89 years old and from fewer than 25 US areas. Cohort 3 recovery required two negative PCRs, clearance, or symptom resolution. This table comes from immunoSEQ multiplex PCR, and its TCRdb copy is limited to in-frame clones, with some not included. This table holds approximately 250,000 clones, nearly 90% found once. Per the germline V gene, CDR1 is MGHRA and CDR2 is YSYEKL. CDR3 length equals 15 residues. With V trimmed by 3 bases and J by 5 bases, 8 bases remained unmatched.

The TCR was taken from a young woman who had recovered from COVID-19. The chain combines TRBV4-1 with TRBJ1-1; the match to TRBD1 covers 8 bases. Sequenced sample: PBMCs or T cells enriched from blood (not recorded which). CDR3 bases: TGCGCCAGCAGCCACCTCAGGGGGCGTAGGACTGAAGCTTTCTTT. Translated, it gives CASSHLRGRRTEAFF.